Shown below are 16 T cell receptor beta chains from a single sample sequenced in a study of cytomegalovirus exposure and HLA in healthy donors. A multiplex PCR was run with 60 Vbeta primers and 13 Jbeta primers. Sequencing used immunoSEQ multiplex PCR; TCRdb keeps in-frame clones, though not all of them. The sample shows 70,000 to 95,000 clones, 75% to 85% of them seen only once. The sequenced material came from PBMCs. These receptors were collected from a man younger than 35 in good health and CMV-seronegative.

The chain carries TRBV6-5 and TRBJ2-1, with TRBD2 as a possible D gene (6 bases). Trimming took 5 bases from V and 10 from J, leaving 12 bases between them. Germline loops: CDR1 MNHEY, CDR2 SVGAGI. The length of the CDR3 is 12 residues. In DNA, the CDR3 is TGTGCCAGCAGTCCGGCCGGGAGCGAGCAGTTCTTC. Translation gives CASSPAGSEQFF.

This chain joins TRBV4-2 and TRBJ1-5; 9 nucleotides match TRBD1. With 1 base clipped from V and 3 bases from J, the junction kept 7 bases outside the gene matches. Germline V gene sequence: CDR1 LGHNA, CDR2 YNFKEQ. This CDR3 contains 17 residues. The CDR3 DNA reads TGTGCCAGCAGCCAAGTTCGAGGACAGGGGTACAATCAGCCCCAGCATTTT. Translating gives CASSQVRGQGYNQPQHF.

This rearrangement joins TRBV30 to TRBJ2-7; D not certain. Trimming removed 4 bases at V and 4 bases at J, with 11 bases between. Germline assignment: CDR1 GTSNPN and CDR2 SVGIG (reference sequence). The CDR3 has 12 amino acids. CDR3 DNA sequence: TGTGCCTGGACAGGTGGTGGGTACGAGCAGTACTTC. It yields the protein CAWTGGGYEQYF.

The CDR3, as DNA: TGTGCCAGCAGCCCCCCGACCCCGGGTGGCACTGAAGCTTTCTTT. Its translation: CASSPPTPGGTEAFF. This chain uses TRBV5-4 with TRBJ1-1; no definite D call. The germline CDR1 and CDR2 sequences are SGHNT and YYREEE (reference sequence). The V end lost 4 bases, the J end lost 4 bases, and 17 bases lay between the germline ends. The CDR3 has 15 residues. Variable domain in full (rest from reference TRBV5-4 and TRBJ1-1): ETGVTQSPTHLIKTRGQQVTLRCSSQSGHNTVSWYQQALGQGPQFIFQYYREEENGRGNFPPRFSGLQFPNYSSELNVNALELDDSALYLCASSPPTPGGTEAFFGQGTRLTVV.

This chain uses TRBV14 with TRBJ1-3, with D possibly matching TRBD1 (5 bases). Trimming took off 2 bases at V and 0 bases at J, with 14 bases between the two ends. This CDR3 contains 17 residues. Germline CDR1 is SGHDN and CDR2 is FVKESK. CDR3 in DNA: TGTGCCAGCAGCCAAATTATCGGACATAGCTCTGGAAACACCATATATTTT. Protein product: CASSQIIGHSSGNTIYF.

The CDR3 DNA sequence: TGCGCCAGCAGTGAGTCGAGCAGGCCTGAGCAGTTCTTC. This translates into CASSESSRPEQFF. The genes are TRBV10-1 and TRBJ2-1; D unresolved. CDR3 length: 13 residues. V lost 0 bases to trimming and J lost 9 bases, with 9 bases between them. Looked up from germline, CDR1 is WNHNN and CDR2 is SYGVQD (reference sequence).

V gene TRBV13 combines with J gene TRBJ2-2, with D maybe TRBD2 (5 bases). V lost 5 bases, J lost 7 bases, and 11 bases lay in between. Germline V gene sequence: CDR1 PRHDT, CDR2 FYEKMQ (reference sequence). There are 13 residues in the CDR3. The CDR3 DNA is TGTGCCAGCAGCCCAGGACTTCTCGGGGAGCTGTTTTTT. Its protein is CASSPGLLGELFF.

This rearrangement joins TRBV6-1 to TRBJ2-3; 12 bases fit TRBD2. J lost 4 bases, V lost 2 bases, and 1 base had no gene match. The germline gives CDR1 MNHNS, CDR2 SASEGT. CDR3 length: 15 amino acids. DNA for the CDR3: TGTGCCAGCAGTGAACTAGCGGGGGGGCCAGATACGCAGTATTTT. Translated: CASSELAGGPDTQYF.

This clone was counted only a few times. The rearrangement links TRBV19 to TRBJ1-1; D may be TRBD1 (6 bases). V was clipped by 3 bases and J by 8 bases, with 10 bases between them. Per germline, CDR1 LNHDA and CDR2 SQIVND (reference sequence). The CDR3 sequence is 12 residues long. The CDR3 reads CASSMVRGEAFF. The CDR3 DNA follows: TGTGCCAGTAGTATGGTCAGGGGAGAAGCTTTCTTT.

The chain has TRBV6-6 and TRBJ1-3, with D possibly being TRBD1 (5 bases). CDR1 and CDR2 from the germline V gene are MNHNY and SVGAGI (reference sequence). This CDR3 has 15 residues. V lost 6 bases and J 4 bases, leaving 16 bases between the germline ends. CDR3 sequence: CASSYNGAYGNTIYF. The DNA of the CDR3 is TGTGCCAGCAGCTATAATGGGGCCTACGGAAACACCATATATTTT.

The chain employs TRBV11-2 and TRBJ1-5, with D uncertain. The CDR3 extends over 15 amino acids. Trimming shortened V by 0 bases and J by 0 bases, and 6 bases separated the two germline ends. The germline V gene encodes CDR1 SGHAT and CDR2 FQNNGV. CDR3 DNA sequence: TGTGCCAGCAGCTTAGAGGCGGGTAGCAATCAGCCCCAGCATTTT. Its translation is CASSLEAGSNQPQHF.

J is TRBJ1-2 and V is TRBV9; the match to TRBD1 covers 7 bases. This CDR3 comprises 16 residues. With 4 bases clipped from V and 1 base from J, the junction kept 10 bases outside the gene matches. Germline CDR1 is SGDLS and CDR2 is YYNGEE. The CDR3 nucleotides are TGTGCCAGCAGCCTCGCAGGGGGGCGCCTTAACTATGGCTACACCTTC. Its translation is CASSLAGGRLNYGYTF. Looking up the rest from reference TRBV9 and TRBJ1-2 gives the full variable domain: DSGVTQTPKHLITATGQRVTLRCSPRSGDLSVYWYQQSLDQGLQFLIQYYNGEERAKGNILERFSAQQFPDLHSELNLSSLELGDSALYFCASSLAGGRLNYGYTFGSGTRLTVV.

A single count supports this clone. The chain carries TRBV2 and TRBJ2-4, with 14 bases identical to TRBD2. V shed 1 base and J 0 bases; nucleotides not matched to a gene: 8. CDR1 SNHLY and CDR2 FYNNEI come from the germline V gene. The CDR3 totals 20 residues. The DNA of the CDR3 is TGTGCCAGCAGTGAAGGACTGACTAGCGGGGGGGCCGTAGCCAAAAACATTCAGTACTTC. It is translated as CASSEGLTSGGAVAKNIQYF.

The chain is built from TRBV10-1 and TRBJ2-3; weak D call: TRBD2 (5 bases). The CDR3 runs 16 residues. Germline V gene sequence: CDR1 WNHNN, CDR2 SYGVQD (reference sequence). V was shortened by 10 bases and J by 6 bases, with 26 bases between the two germline ends. CDR3 coding DNA: TGCGCCACCCGTCCCGGGCAGACCGACGGGGTGGATACGCAGTATTTT. This encodes CATRPGQTDGVDTQYF.

The rearrangement uses TRBV7-9 and TRBJ2-1; unclear D gene. Germline CDR1 is SEHNR and CDR2 is FQNEAQ (reference sequence). CDR3 size: 14 residues. Trimming removed 3 bases at V and 4 bases at J, with 10 bases between. The CDR3 DNA follows: TGTGCCAGCAGCTTCAGTCCTAGATACAATGAGCAGTTCTTC. This codes for CASSFSPRYNEQFF.

J is TRBJ2-1 and V is TRBV2; possible D gene TRBD1, 5 bases. The CDR3 runs to 13 residues. Germline CDR1 is SNHLY and CDR2 is FYNNEI. Trimming took off 1 base at V and 9 bases at J, with 10 bases between the two ends. CDR3 DNA sequence: TGTGCCAGCAGTGAAGGACAGTGGGCTGAGCAGTTCTTC. Its translation: CASSEGQWAEQFF.